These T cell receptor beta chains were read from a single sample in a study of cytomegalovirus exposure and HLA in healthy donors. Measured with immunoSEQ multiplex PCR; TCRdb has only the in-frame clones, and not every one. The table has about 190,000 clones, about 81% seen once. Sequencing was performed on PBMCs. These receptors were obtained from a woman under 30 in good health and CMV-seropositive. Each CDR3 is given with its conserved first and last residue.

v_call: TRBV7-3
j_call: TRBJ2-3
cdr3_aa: CASSCLDRGPTDTQYF

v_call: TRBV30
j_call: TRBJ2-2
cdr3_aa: CAWSANSGGNTGELFF

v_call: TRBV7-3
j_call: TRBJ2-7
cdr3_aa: CASSTQGARHEQYF

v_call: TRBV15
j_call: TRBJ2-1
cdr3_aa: CATSREGIAAPQNEQFF

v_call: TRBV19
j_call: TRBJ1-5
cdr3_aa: CASAAFSVNQPQHF

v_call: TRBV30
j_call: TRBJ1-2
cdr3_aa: CAWRQNDGYTF

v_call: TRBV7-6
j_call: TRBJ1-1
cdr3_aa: CASSSGTRGRAFF

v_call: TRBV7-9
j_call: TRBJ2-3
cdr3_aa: CASSLVLAGAPAQYF

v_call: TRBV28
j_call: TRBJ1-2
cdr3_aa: CASSLAYGYGYTF

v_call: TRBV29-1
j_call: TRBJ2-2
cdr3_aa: CSVGAGTNTGELFF

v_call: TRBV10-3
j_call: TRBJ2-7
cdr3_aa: CAITRGGHEQYF

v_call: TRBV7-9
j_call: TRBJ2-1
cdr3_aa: CASGGTSNNEQFF

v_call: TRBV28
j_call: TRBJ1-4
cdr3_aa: CASSRGTNEKLFF

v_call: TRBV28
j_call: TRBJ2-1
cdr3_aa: CASTTGGSYNEQFF

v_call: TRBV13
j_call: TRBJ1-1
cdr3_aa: CASSLAGANTEAFF

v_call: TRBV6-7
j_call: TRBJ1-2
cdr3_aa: CASREGEGYTF

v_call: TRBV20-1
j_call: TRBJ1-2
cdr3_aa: CSAIEARGYTF

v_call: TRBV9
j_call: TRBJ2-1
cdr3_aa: CASSVAGGTLSEQFF

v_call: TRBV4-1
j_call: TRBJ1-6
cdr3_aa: CASSQAGLGNSPLHF

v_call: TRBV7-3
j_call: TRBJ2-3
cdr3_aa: CASSSGGAGDTQYF

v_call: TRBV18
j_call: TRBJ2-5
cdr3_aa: CASSPQWLAETQYF

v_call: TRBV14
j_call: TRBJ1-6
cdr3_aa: CASSPWAGGSSPLHF

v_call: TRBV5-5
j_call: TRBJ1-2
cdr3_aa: CASSLVGPGEVGGYTF

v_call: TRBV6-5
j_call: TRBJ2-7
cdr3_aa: CASSRRGAGDEQYF

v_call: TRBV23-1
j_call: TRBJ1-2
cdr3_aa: CASRPVGGSYGYTF

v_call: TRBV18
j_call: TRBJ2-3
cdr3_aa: CASSPPVGDTQYF

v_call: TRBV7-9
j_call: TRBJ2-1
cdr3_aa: CASSSVLVANEQFF

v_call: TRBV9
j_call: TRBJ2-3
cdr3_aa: CASSVDLAGGLGTDTQYF

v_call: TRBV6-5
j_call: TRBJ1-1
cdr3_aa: CASSYSREAFF

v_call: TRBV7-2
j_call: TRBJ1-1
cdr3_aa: CASSLQGFMNTEAFF

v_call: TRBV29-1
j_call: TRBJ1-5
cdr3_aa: CSVRVGQPQHF

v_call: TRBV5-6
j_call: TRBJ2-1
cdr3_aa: CASSSGVGGGLGPYNEQFF

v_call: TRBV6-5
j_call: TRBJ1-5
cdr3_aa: CASSYDRGGNQPQHF

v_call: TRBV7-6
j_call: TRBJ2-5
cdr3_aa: CASSADRGRETQYF

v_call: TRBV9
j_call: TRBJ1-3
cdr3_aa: CASSLSLRDSGNTIYF

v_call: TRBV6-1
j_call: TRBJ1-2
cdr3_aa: CASSFPTGVNYGYTF

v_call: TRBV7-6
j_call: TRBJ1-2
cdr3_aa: CASSLGLDNGYTF

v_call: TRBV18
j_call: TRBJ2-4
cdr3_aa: CASSPWTGTGNIQYF

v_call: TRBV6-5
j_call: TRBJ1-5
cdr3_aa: CASADRDVQPQHF

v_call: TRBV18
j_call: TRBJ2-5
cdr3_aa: CASSSGQGETQYF

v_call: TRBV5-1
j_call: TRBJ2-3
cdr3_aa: CASSLVTSGTDTQYF

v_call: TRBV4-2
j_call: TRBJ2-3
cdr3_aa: CASSHGGGGTDTQYF

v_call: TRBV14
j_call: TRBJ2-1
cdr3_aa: CASSQGGGGWNEQFF

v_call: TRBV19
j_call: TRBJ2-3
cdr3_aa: CASKTSGGRVTQYF

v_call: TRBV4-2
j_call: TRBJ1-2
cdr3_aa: CASSQDQGYGYTF

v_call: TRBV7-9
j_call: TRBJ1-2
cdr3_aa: CASSLTETGEGYTF